This entry describes one T cell receptor (beta chain). Its antigen remains unidentified. One base away there is no much larger clone; base qualities are not given. The sample originates from a study of T cell responses to AZD1222 COVID-19 vaccine (dated by TCRdb to the early 2020s). Study-wide context: Because spike-specific TCR depth and breadth did not differ between the two schedules, AZD1222 recipients who got a second dose at roughly 4 weeks were pooled with those who got a second dose at roughly 12 weeks. A total of 233 trial participants underwent TCR sequencing, of whom 207 received two doses of AZD1222 and about 26 received two doses of the MenACWY control vaccine. Trial participants were enrolled into age subgroups of 18-55, 56-69 and 70-plus years, which contained around 140, 26 and 57 TCR-sequenced participants, respectively. Study-wide conclusions, independent of this receptor: Only five or six AZD1222 recipients were SARS-CoV-2 seropositive at baseline, limiting conclusions about previously exposed vaccinees. Nearly half of unique spike-specific TCRs reportedly recognized epitopes outside regions mutated in the B.1.351 and B.1.1.7 variants. CD4 TCRs associated with the vaccine covered the entire spike protein, and the dominant responses were in regions 160-218 and 743-854. Participants were mostly white British, with more females than males. The authors suggested clonal diversity may have been underestimated. Spike-specific TCR breadth and depth rose significantly after two AZD1222 doses compared with day 0 and with MenACWY recipients. In the small 56-69-year group, the increase in depth fell short of significance, most likely because of low power. Because no day 14 peak-response samples were available, repertoires were characterized only after the peak T cell response.

Reading the label with the study, this specimen's time point is: baseline before first vaccination. The vaccinee samples were drawn from two UK trials, COV001 and COV002, one of which was a single-blind randomized controlled phase 2/3 trial testing AZD1222 (ChAdOx1 nCoV-19) in healthy adults. Trial participant PBMC samples were collected at day 0 and day 28 after the second dose for TCRbeta chain sequencing. The CDR3 regions of human TCRbeta chains were subjected to immunosequencing. The original methods were these. TCRs in the repertoires were matched against a reference library of SARS-CoV-2-specific TCRs that had been generated with the MIRA antigen-specificity platform. Breadth was defined as the fraction of unique TCRs that were SARS-CoV-2-associated. Depth was defined as the fraction of total T cells that were SARS-CoV-2-associated. Each spike-specific TCR was assigned to its reactive spike region and to a CD4 or CD8 class using the MIRA data. Log10-transformed breadth and depth values were compared by one-way ANOVA with Sidak's multiple comparisons tests. Drawn from immuneACCESS, this table holds only the in-frame rearrangements with V and J called that TCRdb kept. Clones are partly lost; checked studies trace under half to an unresolved V gene and leave the rest unexplained. V, J and clone size are taken as reported in that table, and D and trimming were inferred from the DNA itself. The sample table holds fewer than 65,000 clones, of which around 84% were seen once. The leading ten clones occupy about 10% of the sample.

V is clipped by 2 bases and J by 11 bases, and the sequence between their germline boundaries is 12 bases long. Based on the germline V gene, the CDR1 and CDR2 sequences are ENHRY and SYGVKD. The CDR3 runs 12 residues from the cysteine to the phenylalanine. Only the CDR3 region is kept as DNA, spanning 36 bases read in frame from base 1. The receptor chain draws on TRBV10-3 and TRBJ1-1; the best D guess is TRBD1, with 5 bases matching. The sequence was collected from an adult in good health. The sequencing here drew on peripheral blood, taken on day 0 of AZD1222 vaccination. The bases are TGTGCCATCAGTGAGGGAGGACACGAGGCTTTCTTT. Its product reads: CAISEGGHEAFF.